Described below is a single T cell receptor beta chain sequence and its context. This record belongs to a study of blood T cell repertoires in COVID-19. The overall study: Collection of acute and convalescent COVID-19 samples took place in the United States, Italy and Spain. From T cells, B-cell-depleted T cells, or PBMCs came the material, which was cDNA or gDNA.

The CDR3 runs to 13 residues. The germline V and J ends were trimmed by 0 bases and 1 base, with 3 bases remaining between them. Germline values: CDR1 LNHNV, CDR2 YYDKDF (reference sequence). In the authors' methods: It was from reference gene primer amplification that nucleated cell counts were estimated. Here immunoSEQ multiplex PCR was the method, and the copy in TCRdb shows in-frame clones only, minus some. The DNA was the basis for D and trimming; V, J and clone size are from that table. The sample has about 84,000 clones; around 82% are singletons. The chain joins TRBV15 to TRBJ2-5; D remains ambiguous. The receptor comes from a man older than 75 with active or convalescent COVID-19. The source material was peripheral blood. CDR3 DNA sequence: TGTGCCACCAGCAGAGATAGCCAAGAGACCCAGTACTTC. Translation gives CATSRDSQETQYF.